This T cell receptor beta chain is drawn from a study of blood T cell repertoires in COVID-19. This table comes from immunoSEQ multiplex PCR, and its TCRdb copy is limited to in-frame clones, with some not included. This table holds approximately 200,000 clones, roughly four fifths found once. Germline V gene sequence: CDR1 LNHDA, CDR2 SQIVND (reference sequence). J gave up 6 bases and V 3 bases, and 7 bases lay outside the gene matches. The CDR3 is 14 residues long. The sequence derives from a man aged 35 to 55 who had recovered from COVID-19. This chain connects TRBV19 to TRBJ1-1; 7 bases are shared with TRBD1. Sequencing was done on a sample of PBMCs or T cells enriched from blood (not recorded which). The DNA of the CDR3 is TGTGCCAGTAGTATCTCAGGGGGTCGAGCTGAAGCTTTCTTT. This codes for CASSISGGRAEAFF.